This note documents a single TCR beta chain sequence. The data are from a study of blood T cell repertoires in COVID-19. About the research overall: Specimens from acute and convalescent COVID-19 originated in the United States, Italy and Spain.

Germline loops: CDR1 LNHNV, CDR2 YYDKDF (reference sequence). Trimming shortened V by 0 bases and J by 5 bases, and 16 bases separated the two germline ends. The CDR3 spans 17 residues. Produced via immunoSEQ multiplex PCR; TCRdb's table is partial and in-frame only. The sample yields some 65,000 clones, roughly nine tenths seen once. This rearrangement joins TRBV15 to TRBJ1-4; D gene unclear. Sequenced sample: peripheral blood. The TCR was taken from a man aged 60 to 69 with acute or convalescent COVID-19. The CDR3: CATSRDLLGQRNEKLFF. The CDR3, as DNA: TGTGCCACCAGCAGAGACCTGCTCGGCCAGAGGAATGAAAAACTGTTTTTT. The full variable domain, its missing parts supplied by reference TRBV15 and TRBJ1-4, is DAMVIQNPRYQVTQFGKPVTLSCSQTLNHNVMYWYQQKSSQAPKLLFHYYDKDFNNEADTPDNFQSRRPNTSFCFLDIRSPGLGDTAMYLCATSRDLLGQRNEKLFFGSGTQLSVL.